Listed below are T cell receptor beta chains from one sample, sequenced in a study of neurological immune-mediated disorders. Each CDR3 protein is one row after TCRdb ran MiXCR on the 5' RACE reads. The sample lists about 31,000 distinct CDR3 sequences, about 16% seen once, with around 5.2% in the top ten. Sample: CD4+ T cells from blood. These TCRs come from a female donor with HTLV-1-associated myelopathy (HAM/TSP). Both conserved end residues are part of each CDR3. D genes are given only for firm matches. Clone size is not always given. Where it is, it says once, few, many or a class for expanded clones.

d_call | j_call | clone_size | v_call | cdr3_aa | cdr3_nt
. | TRBJ2-3 | few | TRBV28 | CASSVPGTTDTQYF | TGTGCCAGCAGTGTACCTGGGACCACAGATACGCAGTATTTT
TRBD2 | TRBJ2-5 | . | TRBV7-9 | CASSFLLGTRGSVGETQYF | TGTGCCAGCAGCTTTTTACTCGGGACTAGAGGAAGCGTCGGAGAGACCCAGTACTTC
TRBD2 | TRBJ2-1 | many | TRBV20-1 | CAGWREQAYNEQFF | TGCGCCGGTTGGCGGGAGCAAGCCTACAATGAGCAGTTCTTC
TRBD1 | TRBJ1-5 | many | TRBV12-3/TRBV12-4 | CASSRDRENQPQHF | TGTGCCAGCAGCCGGGACAGGGAAAATCAGCCCCAGCATTTT
. | TRBJ2-1 | many | TRBV5-6 | CASSHGVDLQFF | TGTGCCAGCAGCCATGGGGTGGACCTGCAGTTCTTC
. | TRBJ1-2 | many | TRBV20-1 | CSAREGGNYGYTF | TGCAGTGCCAGAGAGGGGGGAAACTATGGCTACACCTTC
TRBD1 | TRBJ1-1 | many | TRBV20-1 | CSASAAQTGGTEAFF | TGCAGTGCTAGCGCCGCACAGACAGGGGGAACTGAAGCTTTCTTT
. | TRBJ2-7 | once | TRBV20-1 | CSARDSGRGPYEQYF | TGCAGTGCTAGAGATAGCGGCAGGGGTCCCTACGAGCAGTACTTC
. | TRBJ2-5 | many | TRBV5-1 | CASSLTGSLSRETQYF | TGCGCCAGCAGCTTGACAGGGAGTCTAAGTAGGGAGACCCAGTACTTC
TRBD1 | TRBJ2-4 | many | TRBV20-1 | CSALGGSYFKNIQYF | TGCAGTGCCCTAGGGGGCAGCTATTTCAAAAACATTCAGTACTTC
TRBD2 | TRBJ2-7 | many | TRBV7-2 | CASSLLRLASGYEQYF | TGTGCCAGCAGCTTATTGCGACTAGCGTCAGGGTACGAGCAGTACTTC
. | TRBJ2-7 | many | TRBV20-1 | CSARDIGEQYF | TGCAGTGCTAGAGATATCGGCGAGCAGTACTTC
TRBD1 | TRBJ1-4 | many | TRBV7-8 | CASSLEGQLNEKLFF | TGTGCCAGCAGCTTAGAGGGACAGTTAAATGAAAAACTGTTTTTT
. | TRBJ1-6 | many | TRBV28 | CASSFLGGDSPLHF | TGTGCCAGCAGTTTCTTAGGGGGGGATTCACCCCTCCACTTT
TRBD1 | TRBJ2-3 | many | TRBV12-3/TRBV12-4 | CASSKRTGATDTQYF | TGTGCCAGCAGTAAGAGGACAGGGGCAACAGATACGCAGTATTTT
. | TRBJ2-3 | many | TRBV28 | CASSLLGSGGTDTQYF | TGTGCCAGCAGTTTACTAGGATCCGGGGGCACAGATACGCAGTATTTT
TRBD1 | TRBJ1-1 | many | TRBV6-5 | CASSPGQGAEAFF | TGTGCCAGCAGTCCGGGACAGGGGGCTGAAGCTTTCTTT
. | TRBJ1-2 | many | TRBV18 | CASSPATINYGYTF | TGTGCCAGCTCACCGGCCACCATTAACTATGGCTACACCTTC
. | TRBJ2-7 | . | TRBV5-1 | CASSLEAETYEQYF | TGCGCCAGCAGCTTGGAGGCAGAAACCTACGAGCAGTACTTC
. | TRBJ1-2 | many | TRBV5-1 | CASSLDGHGYTF | TGCGCCAGCAGCTTGGACGGGCATGGCTACACCTTC
. | TRBJ1-3 | many | TRBV6-1 | CASRRDFNSGNTIYF | TGTGCCAGCCGGCGGGATTTTAACTCTGGAAACACCATATATTTT
. | TRBJ2-2 | many | TRBV5-1 | CASSLWAFSVFGELFF | TGCGCCAGCAGCTTGTGGGCATTTTCAGTATTCGGGGAGCTGTTTTTT
TRBD2 | TRBJ2-1 | many | TRBV5-1 | CASSFRLAGSYNEQFF | TGCGCCAGCAGCTTCCGACTAGCGGGCTCCTACAATGAGCAGTTCTTC
TRBD1 | TRBJ1-5 | many | TRBV20-1 | CSASPTPDRAYSNQPQHF | TGCAGTGCTAGTCCCACTCCGGACAGGGCCTATAGCAATCAGCCCCAGCATTTT
TRBD1 | TRBJ2-1 | many | TRBV7-2 | CASSSGQANNEQFF | TGTGCCAGCAGCTCTGGACAGGCAAACAATGAGCAGTTCTTC
TRBD1 | TRBJ1-1 | many | TRBV20-1 | CSARSRTGNTEAFF | TGCAGTGCTAGGTCTCGGACAGGGAACACTGAAGCTTTCTTT
. | TRBJ2-1 | . | TRBV5-1 | CASSFYICSAGVPFGDNEQFF | .
. | TRBJ1-2 | . | TRBV3-1 | CASSQVAGDYGYTF | TGTGCCAGCAGCCAAGTAGCGGGGGACTATGGCTACACCTTC
. | TRBJ1-4 | many | TRBV29-1 | CSATASEEKLFF | TGCAGCGCGACAGCATCGGAGGAAAAACTGTTTTTT
TRBD1 | TRBJ2-1 | many | TRBV6-1 | CASTKRGQYNEQFF | TGTGCCAGCACGAAAAGGGGACAGTACAATGAGCAGTTCTTC
. | TRBJ1-2 | many | TRBV6-5 | CASRPYLTQGAYGYTF | TGTGCCAGCAGACCATACCTCACTCAGGGAGCCTATGGCTACACCTTC
TRBD2 | TRBJ2-7 | many | TRBV20-1 | CSAPRSGEGNEQYF | TGCAGTGCCCCGAGGAGCGGGGAGGGCAACGAGCAGTACTTC
TRBD1 | TRBJ1-2 | . | TRBV29-1 | CAASGGLDYGYTF | TGCGCAGCGTCAGGGGGGCTGGACTATGGCTACACCTTC
TRBD2 | TRBJ2-3 | many | TRBV6-1 | CAITNAVAAGGTDTQYF | TGTGCCATAACGAACGCCGTGGCGGCGGGGGGCACAGATACGCAGTATTTT
TRBD1 | TRBJ2-7 | . | TRBV3-1 | CASSQAGQSYEQYF | TGTGCCAGCAGCCAAGCGGGACAGTCCTACGAGCAGTACTTC
. | TRBJ1-6 | medium-sized | TRBV5-1 | CASSLAGRYNSPLHF | TGCGCCAGCAGCTTGGCGGGGCGGTATAATTCACCCCTCCACTTT
TRBD2 | TRBJ2-2 | . | TRBV29-1 | CSVEASGGRTGELFF | TGCAGCGTTGAAGCTAGCGGGGGGAGGACCGGGGAGCTGTTTTTT
TRBD2 | TRBJ2-1 | many | TRBV18 | CASSPNLAGNEQFF | TGTGCCAGCTCACCTAACCTAGCGGGCAATGAGCAGTTCTTC
. | TRBJ1-1 | many | TRBV5-1 | CASSLVGGSREAFF | TGCGCCAGCAGCTTGGTAGGCGGCAGTCGTGAAGCTTTCTTT
. | TRBJ2-7 | many | TRBV4-1 | CASSQAGASGSYEQYF | TGCGCCAGCAGCCAAGCGGGGGCCTCCGGCTCCTACGAGCAGTACTTC
. | TRBJ1-1 | . | TRBV6-1 | CVSQSQVLTEAFF | TGTGTCAGCCAAAGTCAGGTCCTCACTGAAGCTTTCTTT
. | TRBJ2-7 | many | TRBV5-1 | CASSWGLGEQYF | TGCGCCAGCAGTTGGGGGTTAGGCGAGCAGTACTTC
TRBD2 | TRBJ2-5 | many | TRBV7-8 | CASSYGTSETQYF | TGTGCCAGCAGCTACGGGACTAGCGAGACCCAGTACTTC
. | TRBJ1-2 | many | TRBV5-1 | CASSPGGPNYGYTF | TGCGCCAGCAGCCCGGGTGGCCCCAACTATGGCTACACCTTC
TRBD2 | TRBJ2-3 | many | TRBV4-2 | CASSQGLGLAGGGDTQYF | TGTGCCAGCAGCCAAGGACTAGGACTAGCGGGGGGAGGGGATACGCAGTATTTT
. | TRBJ2-3 | once | TRBV5-5 | CASSAPGVGRVDTQYF | TGTGCCAGCAGCGCTCCTGGAGTGGGGAGAGTAGATACGCAGTATTTT
. | TRBJ1-1 | many | TRBV20-1 | CSARRPRRVDTEAFF | TGCAGTGCTAGGAGACCTCGTCGGGTTGACACTGAAGCTTTCTTT
TRBD2 | TRBJ2-3 | many | TRBV20-1 | CSADRDRASGSPSRDTQYF | TGCAGTGCTGACAGGGATAGGGCTAGCGGGAGCCCTAGCAGAGATACGCAGTATTTT
TRBD2 | TRBJ2-5 | . | TRBV5-4 | CASSLKVAGQETQYF | TGTGCCAGCAGCTTGAAGGTAGCGGGGCAAGAGACCCAGTACTTC
TRBD2 | TRBJ2-1 | many | TRBV5-1 | CASSGSGSGIIYNEQFF | TGCGCCAGCAGCGGAAGCGGGAGCGGCATAATATACAATGAGCAGTTCTTC
TRBD1 | TRBJ2-1 | many | TRBV4-1 | CASSPRALTGGRSNEQFF | TGCGCCAGCAGCCCCCGTGCCCTTACAGGGGGCAGGAGCAATGAGCAGTTCTTC
TRBD2 | TRBJ2-3 | many | TRBV7-2 | CASSLAAGGPWGTDTQYF | TGTGCCAGCAGCTTAGCAGCGGGAGGGCCATGGGGCACAGATACGCAGTATTTT
TRBD1 | TRBJ1-1 | many | TRBV14 | CASSPWTGENTEAFF | TGTGCCAGCAGCCCTTGGACAGGGGAGAACACTGAAGCTTTCTTT